The 23 T cell receptor beta chains below were found in one sample sequenced in a study of OX40 agonist ivuxolimab in advanced cancers. This table comes from immunoSEQ multiplex PCR, and its TCRdb copy is limited to in-frame clones, with some not included. The repertoire holds 65,000 to 75,000 clones, with approximately 78% as singletons. The sample was CD4+ or CD8+ T cells sorted from blood, taken in a trial of the OX40 agonist ivuxolimab. The receptors were sampled from an adult with an advanced solid tumor such as melanoma, head and neck, liver or kidney cancer.

In its sample, this clone was seen once. V is TRBV5-1 and J is TRBJ1-3; D might be TRBD1 (5 bases). Trimming pared 0 bases from V and 4 bases from J, leaving 11 bases between. This CDR3 is 15 amino acids long. Germline V gene data show CDR1 as SGHRS and CDR2 as YFSETQ. The CDR3 protein is CASSLAQGVGNTIYF. CDR3 bases: TGCGCCAGCAGCTTGGCCCAAGGGGTCGGAAACACCATATATTTT.

The chain links TRBV5-1 to TRBJ2-1, with a possible D match to TRBD2 (5 bases). CDR1 is SGHRS, CDR2 YFSETQ, per germline. The CDR3 spans 13 residues. V lost 1 base, J lost 7 bases, and 9 bases lay in between. The CDR3 spells CASSLTGENEQFF. In DNA, the CDR3 is TGCGCCAGCAGCTTGACTGGGGAGAATGAGCAGTTCTTC.

This clone occurred once. The genes are TRBV2 and TRBJ2-6, with D perhaps TRBD2 (6 bases). Germline V gives CDR1 SNHLY, CDR2 FYNNEI. V dropped 8 bases and J dropped 0 bases, with 11 bases sitting between them. The CDR3 consists of 15 residues. The CDR3 coding sequence is TGTGCCAGCCAGGAGGGGATCTCTGGGGCCAACGTCCTGACTTTC. This gives the protein CASQEGISGANVLTF.

The genes are TRBV2 and TRBJ2-2; possible D gene TRBD2, 6 bases. The CDR3 covers 15 residues. Trimming removed 5 bases from V and 0 bases from J, with 10 bases in between. The germline CDR1 and CDR2 sequences are SNHLY and FYNNEI. The CDR3 spells CASSWDSTNTGELFF. The DNA of the CDR3 is TGTGCCAGCAGTTGGGACTCCACGAACACCGGGGAGCTGTTTTTT.

A few counts support this clone. The chain combines TRBV7-9 with TRBJ1-1; D unresolved. Germline CDR1 reads SEHNR; CDR2 reads FQNEAQ (reference sequence). Between the trimmed V and J ends, which lost 4 bases and 9 bases, there was a span of 9 bases. This CDR3 has 11 amino acids. The CDR3 region has the DNA TGTGCCAGCAGCTCCGGACCTCAAGCTTTCTTT. Its protein is CASSSGPQAFF.

The genes are TRBV28 and TRBJ2-5; D is unresolved. Trimming removed 5 bases from V and 4 bases from J, with 14 bases in between. Germline V CDR1 and CDR2: MDHEN, SYDVKM. The CDR3 is made up of 14 amino acids. The CDR3 region has the DNA TGTGCCAGCAGTCCCCAAGGTCCCGTAGAGACCCAGTACTTC. Its translation is CASSPQGPVETQYF.

The chain has TRBV7-2 and TRBJ1-2, with 7 bases identical to TRBD1. CDR1 is SGHTA, CDR2 FQGNSA, per germline. The length of the CDR3 is 13 residues. The V gene end was trimmed by 5 bases and the J gene end by 2 bases; junction bases not matched to a gene: 2. In DNA, the CDR3 is TGTGCCAGCAGCAAGGACAGGAACTATGGCTACACCTTC. Encoded protein: CASSKDRNYGYTF.

J is TRBJ2-7 and V is TRBV29-1; D ambiguous. CDR1 is SQVTM, CDR2 ANQGSEA, per germline. The CDR3 consists of 12 residues. V was shortened by 5 bases and J by 4 bases, with 12 bases between the two germline ends. The CDR3 here is CSVKIQDYEQYF. CDR3 sequence (DNA): TGCAGCGTTAAAATTCAGGATTACGAGCAGTACTTC.

This clone was found once. The chain employs TRBV5-5 and TRBJ1-4; TRBD1 agrees at 7 bases. Germline V lookup: CDR1 SGHKS, CDR2 YYEKEE (reference sequence). The CDR3 has 19 residues. After removal of 2 bases from V and 0 bases from J, the junction contained 13 bases not matched to a gene. The CDR3 is CASSFEAHRGIATNEKLFF. In nucleotides, the CDR3 is TGTGCCAGCAGCTTCGAGGCCCACAGGGGAATAGCAACTAATGAAAAACTGTTTTTT.

The chain carries TRBV7-9 and TRBJ1-2, with 7 bases lining up with TRBD1. Unmatched junction bases numbered 6, after V lost 1 base and J lost 4 bases. CDR3 length equals 15 residues. CDR1 is SEHNR, CDR2 FQNEAQ, per germline (reference sequence). CDR3 in amino acids: CASSLGSGGVYGYTF. DNA of the CDR3: TGTGCCAGCAGCTTAGGTTCAGGGGGTGTCTATGGCTACACCTTC.

This chain uses TRBV28 with TRBJ2-5; D uncertain. Germline CDR1 is MDHEN and CDR2 is SYDVKM. The V end lost 7 bases, the J end lost 5 bases, and 14 bases lay between the germline ends. The CDR3 contains 13 residues. The CDR3 sequence is CASISRAVETQYF. The DNA for the CDR3 is TGTGCCAGCATCTCACGAGCTGTGGAGACCCAGTACTTC.

The chain is built from TRBV29-1 and TRBJ2-7; perhaps TRBD1 as D (6 bases). CDR3 length: 14 residues. The V gene's germline CDR1 is SQVTM and CDR2 ANQGSEA. Trimming shortened V by 3 bases and J by 0 bases, and 12 bases separated the two germline ends. The CDR3 DNA follows: TGCAGCGTTGACCGGACAGCGAGCTCCTACGAGCAGTACGTC. Amino acids: CSVDRTASSYEQYV.

V and J are TRBV6-1 and TRBJ2-1; the D gene is possibly TRBD1 (6 bases). There are 13 residues in the CDR3. Germline V gene lookup returns CDR1 MNHNS and CDR2 SASEGT. Trimming left V 8 bases short and J 4 bases short, with 12 bases between. CDR3 nucleotide sequence: TGTGCCAGCTCGTGGACAGTTTACAATGAGCAGTTCTTC. Encoded protein: CASSWTVYNEQFF.

V usage is TRBV19 and J usage is TRBJ1-2; D unresolved. The V and J ends lost 3 bases and 3 bases respectively, with 8 bases between them. Germline CDR1 is LNHDA and CDR2 is SQIVND (reference sequence). The length of the CDR3 is 13 residues. This CDR3 is CASSITADYGYTF. The DNA for the CDR3 is TGTGCCAGTAGTATCACGGCAGACTATGGCTACACCTTC.

The genes are TRBV18 and TRBJ2-7; D remains ambiguous. Between the trimmed V and J ends, which lost 1 base and 6 bases, there was a span of 10 bases. Germline CDR1 reads KGHSH; CDR2 reads LQKENI. The CDR3 is 13 residues long. DNA for the CDR3: TGTGCCAGCTCACCACGTTCTCAGTTCGAGCAGTACGTC. It yields the protein CASSPRSQFEQYV.

The chain couples TRBV6-1 to TRBJ1-1; no reliable D call. The CDR3 loop spans 12 amino acids. Trimming shortened V by 7 bases and J by 4 bases, and 10 bases separated the two germline ends. Germline CDR1 reads MNHNS; CDR2 reads SASEGT. DNA for the CDR3: TGTGCCAGCACGCAGCTGCTCACTGAAGCTTTCTTT. It codes for CASTQLLTEAFF.

This clone was seen a few times. The chain links TRBV2 to TRBJ1-5, with TRBD1 identical over 8 bases. The CDR3 extends over 13 amino acids. J was trimmed by 7 bases and V by 4 bases; bases with no gene match: 3. Germline V CDR1 and CDR2: SNHLY, FYNNEI. The CDR3 sequence is CASSAGGQQPQHF. The CDR3 nucleotides are TGTGCCAGCAGTGCAGGGGGCCAACAGCCCCAGCATTTT. The full variable domain, its missing parts supplied by reference TRBV2 and TRBJ1-5, is EPEVTQTPSHQVTQMGQEVILRCVPISNHLYFYWYRQILGQKVEFLVSFYNNEISEKSEIFDDQFSVERPDGSNFTLKIRSTKLEDSAMYFCASSAGGQQPQHFGDGTRLSIL.

This clone appeared once. V gene TRBV27 combines with J gene TRBJ2-7; D might be TRBD1 or TRBD2, each matching 6 bases. V was shortened by 0 bases and J by 3 bases, with 15 bases between the two germline ends. Germline V CDR1 and CDR2: MNHEY, SMNVEV (reference sequence). The CDR3 has 16 residues. This CDR3 reads CASSLSGAGRVYEQYF. In nucleotides, the CDR3 is TGTGCCAGCAGTTTATCGGGGGCGGGGAGAGTCTACGAGCAGTACTTC.

This clone was recorded only once. This chain joins TRBV5-1 and TRBJ1-2; no firm D call. Trimming took off 4 bases at V and 3 bases at J, with 7 bases between the two ends. The CDR3 runs to 12 residues. Germline V lookup: CDR1 SGHRS, CDR2 YFSETQ. The DNA for the CDR3 is TGCGCCAGCAGCCCCCGGGACTATGGCTACACCTTC. As protein: CASSPRDYGYTF. Filled out from reference TRBV5-1 and TRBJ1-2, the complete variable domain reads KAGVTQTPRYLIKTRGQQVTLSCSPISGHRSVSWYQQTPGQGLQFLFEYFSETQRNKGNFPGRFSGRQFSNSRSEMNVSTLELGDSALYLCASSPRDYGYTFGSGTRLTVV.

This clone was seen a few times. The chain uses TRBV7-2 and TRBJ2-7; D remains unclear. The germline V gene has CDR1 SGHTA and CDR2 FQGNSA. Between the trimmed V and J ends, which lost 7 bases and 0 bases, there was a span of 7 bases. CDR3 size: 12 residues. CDR3 bases: TGTGCCAGCACTTTTTCCTCCTACGAGCAGTACTTC. This sequence encodes CASTFSSYEQYF.

The rearrangement joins TRBV9 to TRBJ2-1, with 16 bases fitting TRBD2. Per germline, CDR1 SGDLS and CDR2 YYNGEE. The CDR3 loop spans 18 amino acids. Trimming at V came to 0 bases and at J to 10 bases, leaving 10 bases not matched to a gene. The CDR3 protein is CASSVGGTSGRARWEQFF. The CDR3 DNA is TGTGCCAGCAGCGTAGGGGGGACTAGCGGGAGGGCCCGTTGGGAGCAGTTCTTC.

This rearrangement joins TRBV18 to TRBJ1-1; D remains ambiguous. V was trimmed by 3 bases and J by 5 bases, leaving 7 bases between them. CDR3 length equals 12 residues. Germline CDR1 KGHSH, CDR2 LQKENI. CDR3 sequence (DNA): TGTGCCAGCTCACCTGTTAGGACTGAAGCTTTCTTT. Translating gives CASSPVRTEAFF.

This clone occurred a few times. V gene TRBV27 combines with J gene TRBJ1-1, with TRBD1 matching 9 bases. The length of the CDR3 is 17 residues. Germline values: CDR1 MNHEY, CDR2 SMNVEV (reference sequence). V lost 6 bases, J lost 1 base, and 12 bases stayed unmatched. The CDR3 nucleotides read TGTGCCAGCAGCCGAGGACAGGGGATACGGAGGAACACTGAAGCTTTCTTT. This codes for CASSRGQGIRRNTEAFF.